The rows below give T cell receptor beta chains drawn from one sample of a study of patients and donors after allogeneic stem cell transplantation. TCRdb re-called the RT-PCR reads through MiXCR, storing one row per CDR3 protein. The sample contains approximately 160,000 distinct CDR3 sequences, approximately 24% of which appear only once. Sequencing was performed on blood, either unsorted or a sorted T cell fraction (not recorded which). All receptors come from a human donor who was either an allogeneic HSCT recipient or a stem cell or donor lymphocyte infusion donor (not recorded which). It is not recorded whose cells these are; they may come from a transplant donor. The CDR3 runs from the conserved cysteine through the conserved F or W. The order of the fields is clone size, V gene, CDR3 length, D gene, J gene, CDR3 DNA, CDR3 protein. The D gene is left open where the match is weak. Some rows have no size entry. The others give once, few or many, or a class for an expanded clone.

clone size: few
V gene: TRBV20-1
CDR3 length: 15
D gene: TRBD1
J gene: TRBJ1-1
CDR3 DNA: TGCAGTGCGTATGACAGGGCGGGTCCCAACACTGAAGCTTTCTTT
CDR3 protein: CSAYDRAGPNTEAFF

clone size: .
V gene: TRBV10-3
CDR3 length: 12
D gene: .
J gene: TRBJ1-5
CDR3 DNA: TGTGCCATCAGTGGCAGCGATCATCCCCAGCATTTT
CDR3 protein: CAISGSDHPQHF

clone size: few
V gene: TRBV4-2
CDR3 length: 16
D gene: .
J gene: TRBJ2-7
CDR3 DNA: TGTGCCAGCAGCCAAGAGATGGGCGGAGTTACCTACGAGCAGTACTTC
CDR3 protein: CASSQEMGGVTYEQYF

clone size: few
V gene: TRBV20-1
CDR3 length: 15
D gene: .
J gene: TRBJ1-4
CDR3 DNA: TGCAGTGCTAGAGATCCCTCAGGGGTTGACGAAAAACTGTTTTTT
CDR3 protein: CSARDPSGVDEKLFF

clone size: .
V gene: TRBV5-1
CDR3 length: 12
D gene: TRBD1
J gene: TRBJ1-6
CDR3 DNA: TGCGCCAGCAGCCCGGACAGGGGATCCCTCCACTTT
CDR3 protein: CASSPDRGSLHF

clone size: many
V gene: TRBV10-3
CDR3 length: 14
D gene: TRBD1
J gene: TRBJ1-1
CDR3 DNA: TGTGCCATCAGGGAGGGACAGCCGAACACTGAAGCTTTCTTT
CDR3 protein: CAIREGQPNTEAFF

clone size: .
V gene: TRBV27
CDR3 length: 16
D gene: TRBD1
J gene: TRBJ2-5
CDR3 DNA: TGTGCCAGCAGTTTATCCTACAGGGGGCAACAAGAGACCCAGTACTTC
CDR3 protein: CASSLSYRGQQETQYF

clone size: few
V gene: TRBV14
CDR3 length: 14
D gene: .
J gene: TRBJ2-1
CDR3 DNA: TGTGCCAGCAGCCGGGATCCGTCCTCCAATGAGCAGTTCTTC
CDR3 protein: CASSRDPSSNEQFF

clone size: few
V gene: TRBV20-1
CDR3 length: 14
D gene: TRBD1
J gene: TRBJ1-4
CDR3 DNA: TGCAGTGCTCCTCGGACAGGGGGCCATGAAAAACTGTTTTTT
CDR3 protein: CSAPRTGGHEKLFF

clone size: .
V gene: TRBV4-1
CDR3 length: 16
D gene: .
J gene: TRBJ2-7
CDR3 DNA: TGCGCCAGCAGCCAGGGTAGGGGGTCAGACTCCTACGAGCAGTACTTC
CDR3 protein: CASSQGRGSDSYEQYF

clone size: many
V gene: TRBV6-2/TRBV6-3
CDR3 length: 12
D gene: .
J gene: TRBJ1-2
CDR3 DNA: TGTGCCAGCAGTTACTCGGCCCTTGGCTACACCTTC
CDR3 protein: CASSYSALGYTF

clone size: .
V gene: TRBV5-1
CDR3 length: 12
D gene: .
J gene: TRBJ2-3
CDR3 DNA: TGCGCCAGCAGCCCTGAGGGAGATACGCAGTATTTT
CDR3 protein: CASSPEGDTQYF

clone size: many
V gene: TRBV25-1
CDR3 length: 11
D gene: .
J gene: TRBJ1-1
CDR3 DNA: TGTGCCAGCAGTGGGAACACTGAAGCTTTCTTT
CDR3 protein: CASSGNTEAFF

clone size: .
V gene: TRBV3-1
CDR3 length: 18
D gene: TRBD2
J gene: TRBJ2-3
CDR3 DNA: TGTGCCAGCAGCCAAGAAGGAGCGGGGGGGCCCCCCACAGATACGCAGTATTTT
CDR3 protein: CASSQEGAGGPPTDTQYF

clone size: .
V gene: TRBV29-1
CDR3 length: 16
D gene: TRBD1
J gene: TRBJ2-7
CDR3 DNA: TGCAGCGTTGAAGATCTTTCCGGGACAGGGGGGTACGAGCAGTACTTC
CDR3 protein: CSVEDLSGTGGYEQYF

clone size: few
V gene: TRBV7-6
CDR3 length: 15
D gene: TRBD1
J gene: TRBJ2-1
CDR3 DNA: TGTGCCAGCAGCTCCAGACAGGGGGGTGACAATGAGCAGTTCTTC
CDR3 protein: CASSSRQGGDNEQFF

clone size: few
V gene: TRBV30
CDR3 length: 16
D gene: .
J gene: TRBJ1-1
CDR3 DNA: TGTGCCTGGATCCCAAGGATGTCGGGGGCGGACACTGAAGCTTTCTTT
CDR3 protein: CAWIPRMSGADTEAFF